Listed below are T cell receptor beta chains from one sample, sequenced in a study of blood T cell repertoires in COVID-19. The repertoire was sequenced with immunoSEQ multiplex PCR; TCRdb's copy has only in-frame clones and lacks some. The sample lists 200,000 or so clones; under 85% were seen once. The sample was peripheral blood. These receptors were collected from a man aged 55 to 70 with active or convalescent COVID-19. Each CDR3 is given with its conserved first and last residue. Each record gives: J gene, V gene, clone size, D gene, CDR3 protein, CDR3 DNA. D genes are given only for firm matches. Part of the rows lack a size; the others show once, few, many or a class for expanded clones.

j_gene: TRBJ2-7; v_gene: TRBV18; abundance: -; d_gene: TRBD1; CDR3aa: CASSPSRTGDGEQYF; CDR3nt: TGTGCCAGCTCACCATCGAGGACAGGGGATGGGGAGCAGTACTTC
j_gene: TRBJ2-1; v_gene: TRBV5-1; abundance: -; d_gene: TRBD2; CDR3aa: CASSRGLAGGPGGNEQFF; CDR3nt: TGCGCCAGCAGCCGGGGACTAGCGGGAGGGCCAGGGGGGAATGAGCAGTTCTTC
j_gene: TRBJ1-4; v_gene: TRBV28; abundance: -; d_gene: TRBD1; CDR3aa: CASSTGGRANEKLFF; CDR3nt: TGTGCCAGCAGCACAGGGGGCAGGGCTAATGAAAAACTGTTTTTT
j_gene: TRBJ2-2; v_gene: TRBV20-1; abundance: few; d_gene: -; CDR3aa: CSALAPGELFF; CDR3nt: TGCAGTGCTTTGGCCCCCGGGGAGCTGTTTTTT
j_gene: TRBJ1-1; v_gene: TRBV2; abundance: once; d_gene: TRBD1; CDR3aa: CASIPMKQGATEAFF; CDR3nt: TGTGCCAGCATCCCTATGAAACAGGGGGCCACTGAAGCTTTCTTT
j_gene: TRBJ2-7; v_gene: TRBV19; abundance: -; d_gene: -; CDR3aa: CASSRTGLTSYEQYF; CDR3nt: TGTGCCAGTAGTAGAACAGGGCTGACCTCCTACGAGCAGTACTTC
j_gene: TRBJ1-2; v_gene: TRBV7-9; abundance: -; d_gene: -; CDR3aa: CASSLGARADGYTF; CDR3nt: TGTGCCAGCAGCTTAGGGGCCAGGGCGGATGGCTACACCTTC
j_gene: TRBJ1-1; v_gene: TRBV2; abundance: -; d_gene: TRBD1; CDR3aa: CASLIMGTGPYTEAFF; CDR3nt: TGTGCCAGCCTCATAATGGGGACAGGGCCCTACACTGAAGCTTTCTTT
j_gene: TRBJ1-2; v_gene: TRBV28; abundance: -; d_gene: TRBD1; CDR3aa: CASSPGGPNYGYTF; CDR3nt: TGTGCCAGCAGTCCAGGGGGCCCTAACTATGGCTACACCTTC
j_gene: TRBJ1-1; v_gene: TRBV5-1; abundance: many; d_gene: -; CDR3aa: CASSLAGNTEAFF; CDR3nt: TGCGCCAGCAGCTTGGCAGGAAACACTGAAGCTTTCTTT
j_gene: TRBJ2-1; v_gene: TRBV5-4; abundance: once; d_gene: TRBD2; CDR3aa: CASSLGLAGQSEQFF; CDR3nt: TGTGCCAGCAGCTTGGGACTAGCGGGACAAAGTGAGCAGTTCTTC
j_gene: TRBJ2-1; v_gene: TRBV9; abundance: -; d_gene: -; CDR3aa: CASSETGKGEQFF; CDR3nt: TGTGCCAGCAGCGAAACAGGGAAAGGTGAGCAGTTCTTC
j_gene: TRBJ2-1; v_gene: TRBV6-2/TRBV6-3; abundance: -; d_gene: TRBD2; CDR3aa: CASSSFISGRAREQFF; CDR3nt: TGTGCCAGCAGTTCCTTTATTAGCGGGAGGGCACGGGAGCAGTTCTTC
j_gene: TRBJ2-2; v_gene: TRBV15; abundance: once; d_gene: -; CDR3aa: CATSIRGRRVGELFF; CDR3nt: TGTGCCACCAGCATCCGTGGGAGAAGGGTCGGGGAGCTGTTTTTT
j_gene: TRBJ1-5; v_gene: TRBV27; abundance: -; d_gene: TRBD1; CDR3aa: CASRGTGLGQPQHF; CDR3nt: TGTGCCAGCAGAGGGACAGGTTTAGGTCAGCCCCAGCATTTT
j_gene: TRBJ1-5; v_gene: TRBV5-6; abundance: -; d_gene: TRBD1; CDR3aa: CASSSGGTGLQPQHF; CDR3nt: TGTGCCAGCAGCTCAGGAGGGACAGGCCTTCAGCCCCAGCATTTT
j_gene: TRBJ2-5; v_gene: TRBV18; abundance: -; d_gene: -; CDR3aa: CASSPVPQETQYF; CDR3nt: TGTGCCAGCTCACCAGTCCCGCAAGAGACCCAGTACTTC
j_gene: TRBJ1-1; v_gene: TRBV28; abundance: -; d_gene: -; CDR3aa: CASTVAGQGGTEAFF; CDR3nt: TGTGCCAGCACCGTTGCCGGGCAGGGAGGAACTGAAGCTTTCTTT
j_gene: TRBJ1-2; v_gene: TRBV6-2/TRBV6-3; abundance: -; d_gene: TRBD1; CDR3aa: CASSSRTGGDYGYTF; CDR3nt: TGTGCCAGCAGTTCCCGGACAGGGGGCGACTATGGCTACACCTTC
j_gene: TRBJ1-2; v_gene: TRBV29-1; abundance: -; d_gene: TRBD1; CDR3aa: CSVEIGQGVYGYTF; CDR3nt: TGCAGCGTTGAAATCGGGCAGGGGGTTTATGGCTACACCTTC
j_gene: TRBJ2-6; v_gene: TRBV10-3; abundance: -; d_gene: -; CDR3aa: CAIPRGSSSGANVLTF; CDR3nt: TGTGCCATCCCAAGGGGATCCTCCTCTGGGGCCAACGTCCTGACTTTC
j_gene: TRBJ2-7; v_gene: TRBV21-1; abundance: many; d_gene: -; CDR3aa: CASSIQGYGYEQYF; CDR3nt: TGTGCCAGCAGCATACAGGGATATGGATACGAGCAGTACTTC
j_gene: TRBJ1-2; v_gene: TRBV7-2; abundance: few; d_gene: -; CDR3aa: CASTIHQGGGGYTF; CDR3nt: TGTGCCAGCACAATTCATCAGGGAGGGGGAGGCTACACCTTC
j_gene: TRBJ2-1; v_gene: TRBV18; abundance: -; d_gene: -; CDR3aa: CASSQRYLPFF; CDR3nt: TGTGCCAGCTCACAGCGGTACCTTCCGTTCTTC
j_gene: TRBJ1-1; v_gene: TRBV7-9; abundance: many; d_gene: -; CDR3aa: CASSLDLNPLNTEAFF; CDR3nt: TGTGCCAGCAGCTTAGATTTAAATCCCCTGAACACTGAAGCTTTCTTT
j_gene: TRBJ2-1; v_gene: TRBV28; abundance: few; d_gene: -; CDR3aa: CASSGGTDVIREQFF; CDR3nt: TGTGCCAGCAGTGGCGGGACGGACGTCATTCGGGAGCAGTTCTTC
j_gene: TRBJ1-6; v_gene: TRBV28; abundance: -; d_gene: TRBD1; CDR3aa: CASTGTGESPLHF; CDR3nt: TGTGCCAGTACCGGGACAGGGGAATCACCCCTCCACTTT
j_gene: TRBJ2-7; v_gene: TRBV7-2; abundance: once; d_gene: -; CDR3aa: CASSTYSNTYEQYF; CDR3nt: TGTGCCAGCAGCACTTACTCTAATACCTACGAGCAGTACTTC
j_gene: TRBJ2-7; v_gene: TRBV5-4; abundance: few; d_gene: TRBD1; CDR3aa: CASSLGRGTGGEQYF; CDR3nt: TGTGCCAGCAGCTTGGGCCGAGGGACAGGGGGCGAGCAGTACTTC
j_gene: TRBJ1-4; v_gene: TRBV7-3; abundance: -; d_gene: -; CDR3aa: CASSLGQNEKLFF; CDR3nt: TGTGCCAGCAGCCTCGGACAGAATGAAAAACTGTTTTTT
j_gene: TRBJ2-7; v_gene: TRBV7-3; abundance: once; d_gene: TRBD2; CDR3aa: CASSLTHPSGGGAYEQYF; CDR3nt: TGTGCCAGCAGCTTAACGCACCCTTCGGGGGGAGGGGCGTACGAGCAGTACTTC
j_gene: TRBJ1-3; v_gene: TRBV9; abundance: -; d_gene: -; CDR3aa: CASSVVDSSSNTIYF; CDR3nt: TGTGCCAGCAGCGTAGTTGACAGTTCCTCGAACACCATATATTTT
j_gene: TRBJ2-3; v_gene: TRBV28; abundance: few; d_gene: -; CDR3aa: CASSLLSTDTQYF; CDR3nt: TGTGCCAGCAGTTTACTATCCACAGATACGCAGTATTTT
j_gene: TRBJ2-7; v_gene: TRBV7-3; abundance: -; d_gene: -; CDR3aa: CASSLYQGSSEQYF; CDR3nt: TGTGCCAGCAGCTTATACCAGGGAAGTAGCGAGCAGTACTTC
j_gene: TRBJ2-1; v_gene: TRBV5-1; abundance: -; d_gene: TRBD2; CDR3aa: CASSRASGSGNEQFF; CDR3nt: TGCGCCAGCAGCCGGGCCAGCGGGAGTGGTAATGAGCAGTTCTTC
j_gene: TRBJ2-7; v_gene: TRBV4-2; abundance: -; d_gene: TRBD1; CDR3aa: CASSQDPPDRNYEQYF; CDR3nt: TGTGCCAGCAGCCAAGACCCCCCGGACAGGAACTACGAGCAGTACTTC
j_gene: TRBJ2-5; v_gene: TRBV6-5; abundance: -; d_gene: TRBD1; CDR3aa: CASSRQGRGETQYF; CDR3nt: TGTGCCAGCAGCCGACAGGGACGGGGCGAGACCCAGTACTTC
j_gene: TRBJ1-1; v_gene: TRBV10-3; abundance: -; d_gene: -; CDR3aa: CAISLDRNTEAFF; CDR3nt: TGTGCCATCAGTCTGGACAGGAACACTGAAGCTTTCTTT
j_gene: TRBJ2-1; v_gene: TRBV5-8; abundance: -; d_gene: TRBD2; CDR3aa: CASSLAGLAGSYNEQFF; CDR3nt: TGTGCCAGCAGCTTGGCCGGGCTAGCGGGCTCCTACAATGAGCAGTTCTTC
j_gene: TRBJ2-7; v_gene: TRBV7-2; abundance: -; d_gene: -; CDR3aa: CASSLAYSYEQYF; CDR3nt: TGTGCCAGCAGCTTAGCTTACTCCTACGAGCAGTACTTC
j_gene: TRBJ1-5; v_gene: TRBV5-1; abundance: -; d_gene: -; CDR3aa: CASSSGSIDQPQHF; CDR3nt: TGCGCCAGCAGCTCCGGGTCCATTGATCAGCCCCAGCATTTT
j_gene: TRBJ1-3; v_gene: TRBV7-9; abundance: few; d_gene: TRBD1; CDR3aa: CASSPGGPENTIYF; CDR3nt: TGTGCCAGCAGCCCAGGGGGCCCGGAAAACACCATATATTTT
j_gene: TRBJ2-1; v_gene: TRBV6-8; abundance: -; d_gene: -; CDR3aa: CASRESSGRNNDYNEQFF; CDR3nt: TGTGCCAGCAGGGAAAGTAGCGGAAGAAACAACGATTACAATGAGCAGTTCTTC
j_gene: TRBJ2-4; v_gene: TRBV2; abundance: -; d_gene: TRBD2; CDR3aa: CASSETSGPSPDIQYF; CDR3nt: TGTGCCAGCAGTGAGACTAGCGGGCCCTCTCCTGACATTCAGTACTTC
j_gene: TRBJ2-1; v_gene: TRBV19; abundance: -; d_gene: TRBD1; CDR3aa: CASSRTGPYNEQFF; CDR3nt: TGTGCCAGTAGTAGGACAGGGCCCTACAATGAGCAGTTCTTC
j_gene: TRBJ2-3; v_gene: TRBV18; abundance: -; d_gene: TRBD2; CDR3aa: CASSQLAGGGHTDTQYF; CDR3nt: TGTGCCAGCTCTCAACTAGCGGGAGGCGGCCACACAGATACGCAGTATTTT